This TCR beta chain came from a study of cytomegalovirus exposure and HLA in healthy donors. General study points: Most CMV-associated TCR beta chains were later found to appear HLA-restricted. The likely explanation for a cluster of highly shared sequence variants was sequencing artifact. Per a prior analysis, the majority of TCR beta V segments were productive roughly 87% or roughly 30% of the time. Further analysis was carried out later, and it showed several of the most significant clusters appearing linked to common viral pathogens.

Vbeta (60) and Jbeta (13) primers were used in the PCR. Clones were sequenced by immunoSEQ multiplex PCR, and TCRdb holds only the in-frame ones, with some missing. The table has 150,000 or so clones, just over 70% seen once; the top ten hold about 2.5%. After removal of 3 bases from V and 3 bases from J, the junction contained 10 bases not matched to a gene. CDR1 is SGHRS and CDR2 is YFSETQ in the germline V gene. The CDR3 has 16 residues. This clone has just one count. Antigen specificity is unknown. The sequence came from a human donor in good health. This chain uses TRBV5-1 with TRBJ2-5, with 8 bases that match TRBD1. The sequenced material came from PBMCs. Written as DNA, the CDR3 is TGCGCCAGCAGCTCCATCAGTGGACAGGGAGAAGAGACCCAGTACTTC. Translated: CASSSISGQGEETQYF.